This record concerns one TCR beta chain sequence. This sample was taken from a study of control samples from healthy donors and cancer patients. Sequencing was performed with immunoSEQ multiplex PCR; in TCRdb, only in-frame clones are kept and a portion is missing. The data show roughly 100,000 clones, approximately 90% seen once. CDR1 is MNHEY and CDR2 is SMNVEV in the germline V gene (reference sequence). CDR3 length: 15 residues. Between the trimmed V and J ends, which lost 4 bases and 6 bases, there was a span of 18 bases. The chain employs TRBV27 and TRBJ1-1, with D possibly being TRBD1 (5 bases). The sequence came from a man aged 25-40 years in good health. The specimen was blood. The CDR3 protein is CASSSGTVIAAEAFF. The CDR3 DNA sequence: TGTGCCAGCAGTTCGGGGACGGTCATCGCCGCTGAAGCTTTCTTT.